The 22 T cell receptor beta chains below come from one sample, sequenced in a study of tumor and adjacent non-tumor tissue in lung cancer listed by TCRdb under 2018. RNA was isolated from bulk unsorted tissue, and RNA quality was assessed with a NanoDrop ND-1000 and an Agilent 2100. The protocol used for the library was multiplex PCR. The instrument was an Illumina HiSeq 2500. TCRbeta libraries were built by three rounds of nested PCR using primers (Table S4), following protocols modified from ARM-PCR. TCRdb reworked the public reads: Q25 trimming with fastp, MiXCR clone assembly, productive beta chains retained. Rows with a matching CDR3 protein are joined into one entry that keeps the most common DNA and genes. The sample contains about 200,000 distinct CDR3 sequences, 70% to 75% of them found a single time. Under 30% of the sample rests with the top ten. The sequenced sample was lung tumor tissue. The receptor set was obtained from a man aged 55 to 70 with non-small cell lung cancer.

A remark on this clonotype: It is likely a read error, because the conserved phenylalanine at the end of the CDR3 is missing. The CDR3, as DNA: TGTGCCATCAGTTCCCTCCTTGGACAGGATCAGGGCAATGAGCAGTTCCTC. Protein product: CAISSLLGQDQGNEQFL. The chain carries TRBV12-3 or TRBV12-4 and TRBJ2-1; 7 nucleotides line up with TRBD1. CDR3 length: 17 residues.

A note on this clonotype: The junction departs from the called germline gene at one end, perhaps through a read error. V and J are TRBV6-5 and TRBJ2-3; D might be TRBD2 (5 bases). The length of the CDR3 is 13 residues. Germline V gene sequence: CDR1 MNHEY, CDR2 SVGAGI. CDR3 DNA sequence: TGTACCAGCAGTGGACTTGTGGGAGATACGCAGTATTTT. This encodes CTSSGLVGDTQYF.

In the case of this clonotype: One end of the junction is discordant with germline, which a read error may explain. The chain joins TRBV7-9 to TRBJ1-2, with 7 bases that match TRBD1. The CDR3 contains 15 residues. The germline V gene encodes CDR1 SEHNR and CDR2 FQNEAQ (reference sequence). In nucleotides, the CDR3 is TGTGCCAGCGGCTTAGAGCAGGGGGTCGGCTATGACTACACCTTC. Its protein product is CASGLEQGVGYDYTF.

At least ten counts were recorded for this clonotype. In DNA form, the CDR3 reads TGTGCCAGCAGCCAAGATTCGGGAGTCCCCTACGAGCAGTACTTC. This encodes CASSQDSGVPYEQYF. This chain links TRBV4-2 with TRBJ2-7, with a tentative D call TRBD2 (6 bases). This CDR3 region has 15 residues. Trimming removed 0 bases at V and 2 bases at J, with 11 bases between. CDR1 and CDR2 from the germline V gene are LGHNA and YNFKEQ.

As to this clonotype: At one of its ends the junction is not consistent with the germline gene, which may arise from a read error. The rearrangement uses TRBV12-3 or TRBV12-4 and TRBJ2-5, with 10 nucleotides matching TRBD2. This CDR3 is 16 amino acids long. CDR3 region: CTSSRTSGGPQETQYF. The CDR3 coding sequence is TGTACCAGCAGCCGGACTAGCGGTGGACCCCAAGAGACCCAGTACTTC.

This clonotype was recorded once. The CDR3 nucleotides are TGTGCCAGCTCACCCCTTGACATCTCTGGGGCCAACGTCCTGACTTTC. Translation: CASSPLDISGANVLTF. This chain uses TRBV18 with TRBJ2-6; D remains unclear. The CDR3 is 16 amino acids. Trimming left V 3 bases short and J 0 bases short, with 9 bases between. In germline, CDR1 is KGHSH, CDR2 LQKENI.

V usage is TRBV20-1 and J usage is TRBJ1-1; possibly TRBD1 for D (6 bases). The V gene's germline CDR1 is DFQATT and CDR2 SNEGSKA (reference sequence). V was pared by 3 bases and J by 4 bases, with 15 bases between. This CDR3 is 14 amino acids long. As DNA, the CDR3 is TGCAGTGCTAGCAGGGCAGGGGATACCACTGAAGCTTTCTTT. Amino acid sequence: CSASRAGDTTEAFF.

This clonotype came up many times. This chain's CDR3 is CAATRAFSYNEQFF. The CDR3 coding sequence is TGTGCCGCAACTAGGGCCTTCTCCTACAATGAGCAGTTCTTC. The chain uses TRBV6-2 or TRBV6-3 and TRBJ2-1; D is possibly TRBD2 (5 bases). Trimming took off 11 bases at V and 0 bases at J, with 14 bases between the two ends. CDR3 length equals 14 residues. CDR1 is MNHEY and CDR2 is SVGEGT in the germline V gene.

A note on this clonotype: This could be a read error, since a much larger clone is one nucleotide away. J is TRBJ1-1 and V is TRBV20-1, with 7 bases aligning to TRBD1. Germline CDR1 and CDR2: DFQATT and SNEGSKA (reference sequence). The CDR3 has 12 amino acids. V was clipped by 8 bases and J by 7 bases; unmatched bases: 10. The chain's CDR3 is CSTLSQGVEAFF. CDR3 DNA sequence: TGCAGTACTCTATCCCAGGGGGTTGAAGCTTTCTTT.

Comment on this clonotype: The junction differs from germline at one of its ends, possibly a read error. This chain connects TRBV20-1 to TRBJ1-1; D is ambiguous. The CDR3 runs to 14 residues. CDR1 is DFQATT and CDR2 is SNEGSKA in the germline V gene (reference sequence). This CDR3 reads CSAPGRHMNIEAFF. Written as DNA, the CDR3 is TGTAGTGCTCCCGGCAGACACATGAACATTGAAGCTTTCTTT.

This sequence joins TRBV4-1 and TRBJ1-5; no reliable D call. CDR1 is MGHRA and CDR2 is YSYEKL in the germline V gene. The CDR3 sequence is 16 residues long. The ends were cut back, 0 bases at V and 3 bases at J, with 12 bases in the middle. The CDR3 DNA reads as TGCGCCAGCAGCCAAGATAGTGCAACTTCCAATCAGCCCCAGCATTTT. Protein product: CASSQDSATSNQPQHF.

This clonotype occurred many times. This chain connects TRBV11-3 to TRBJ1-1; D is unresolved. The CDR3 consists of 13 residues. V lost 2 bases to trimming and J lost 4 bases, with 8 bases between them. The germline V gene has CDR1 SGHNT and CDR2 YENEEA. DNA of the CDR3: TGTGCCAGCAGCTTAACAACAATCACTGAAGCTTTCTTT. It specifies CASSLTTITEAFF.

The table lists this clonotype with many counts. The rearrangement links TRBV6-4 to TRBJ2-5, with a weak D call TRBD2 (6 bases). With 5 bases removed from V and 2 bases from J, the gap between germline ends came to 21 bases. The CDR3 has 17 residues. Germline-derived CDR1 and CDR2 are MRHNA and SNTAGT. The CDR3 protein is CASSSTPGGLLQETQYF. Written as DNA, the CDR3 is TGTGCCAGCAGTTCCACGCCTGGAGGGTTACTGCAAGAGACCCAGTACTTC.

The chain employs TRBV11-3 and TRBJ1-1; no clear D. Germline loops: CDR1 SGHNT, CDR2 YENEEA. CDR3 length: 14 amino acids. Between the trimmed V and J ends, which lost 5 bases and 3 bases, there was a span of 13 bases. This chain's CDR3 is CASSGPEKYTEAFF. In DNA, the CDR3 is TGTGCCAGCAGCGGCCCCGAGAAGTACACTGAAGCTTTCTTT.

This chain links TRBV5-8 with TRBJ2-7, with a possible D match to TRBD1 (5 bases). V was cut by 9 bases and J by 0 bases, with 19 bases left in between. Germline V lookup: CDR1 SGHTS, CDR2 YDEGEE. The CDR3 runs to 15 residues. The chain's CDR3 is CANSSQPDNSYEQYF. CDR3 coding DNA: TGTGCCAACAGTTCACAGCCGGACAACTCCTACGAGCAGTACTTC.

In this sample, this clonotype turned up a few times. The chain combines TRBV29-1 with TRBJ2-5; the match to TRBD2 covers 11 bases. Germline V CDR1 and CDR2: SQVTM, ANQGSEA. The CDR3 has 14 residues. V shed 4 bases and J 3 bases; nucleotides not matched to a gene: 4. The CDR3 DNA follows: TGCAGCGTTGCTACGGGACTAGCGGAAGAGACCCAGTACTTC. Its translation is CSVATGLAEETQYF.

The table lists this clonotype with a few counts. The rearrangement uses TRBV20-1 and TRBJ2-5; D not resolved. The CDR3 extends over 13 amino acids. V was cut by 3 bases and J by 9 bases, with 17 bases left in between. The germline V gene encodes CDR1 DFQATT and CDR2 SNEGSKA (reference sequence). CDR3 in amino acids: CSARARIEWAQYF. CDR3 in DNA: TGCAGTGCTAGGGCCCGGATAGAGTGGGCCCAGTACTTC.

This clonotype has a handful of counts. This may stem from a read error, because a much larger clone lies one nucleotide away. CDR3 DNA sequence: TGTGCCAGCGGGAACAGGGGACCACTGTTTTTT. Amino acid sequence: CASGNRGPLFF. The chain is built from TRBV28 and TRBJ1-4; 7 nucleotides match TRBD1. The trim removed 8 bases at V and 13 bases at J, leaving 7 bases unmatched. The germline CDR1 and CDR2 sequences are MDHEN and SYDVKM. The CDR3 spans 11 residues.

Concerning this clonotype itself: The junction does not match germline at one end; this may be a read error. The V and J genes are TRBV11-3 and TRBJ2-2; no definite D call. From germline, CDR1 is SGHNT and CDR2 YENEEA. The CDR3 consists of 18 residues. The CDR3: CVSSPPFALRPNTGELFF. The CDR3 DNA follows: TGTGTCAGCAGCCCCCCATTCGCACTAAGACCGAACACAGGGGAGCTGTTTTTT.

The V and J genes are TRBV6-2 or TRBV6-3 and TRBJ1-1; D is unresolved. Germline CDR1 MNHEY, CDR2 SVGEGT. CDR3 length: 13 residues. The CDR3 region is CVSSRNPNTEAFF. The DNA of the CDR3 is TGTGTTAGCAGTCGAAACCCGAACACTGAAGCTTTCTTT.

This clonotype was found a few times. The chain couples TRBV13 to TRBJ1-1; 7 nucleotides line up with TRBD1. The V gene's germline CDR1 is PRHDT and CDR2 FYEKMQ (reference sequence). Trimming at V came to 4 bases and at J to 8 bases, leaving 16 bases not matched to a gene. This CDR3 has 16 residues. The CDR3 bases are TGTGCCAGCAGCTCATCGACAGGGACCCGTCTCCGGGAAGCTTTCTTT. Translating it yields CASSSSTGTRLREAFF.

This chain links TRBV4-2 with TRBJ2-6; D uncertain. Germline CDR1 and CDR2: LGHNA and YNFKEQ. The CDR3 contains 15 residues. Trimming stripped 8 bases from V and 0 bases from J, with 11 bases between. CDR3 amino acids: CASRWEYSGANVLTF. CDR3 coding DNA: TGTGCCAGCCGCTGGGAATACTCTGGGGCCAACGTCCTGACTTTC.